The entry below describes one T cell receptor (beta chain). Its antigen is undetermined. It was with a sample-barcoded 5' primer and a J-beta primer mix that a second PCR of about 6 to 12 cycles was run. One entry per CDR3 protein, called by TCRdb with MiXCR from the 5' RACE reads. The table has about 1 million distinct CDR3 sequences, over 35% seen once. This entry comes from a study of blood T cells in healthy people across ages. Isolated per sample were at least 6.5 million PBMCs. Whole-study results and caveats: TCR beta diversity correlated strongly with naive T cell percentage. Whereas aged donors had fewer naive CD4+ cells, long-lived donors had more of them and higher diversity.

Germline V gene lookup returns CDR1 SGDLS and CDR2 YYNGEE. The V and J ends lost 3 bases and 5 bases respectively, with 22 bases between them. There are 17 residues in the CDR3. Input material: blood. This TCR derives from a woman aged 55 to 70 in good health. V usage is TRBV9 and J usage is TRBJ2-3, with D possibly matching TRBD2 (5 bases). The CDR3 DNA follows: TGTGCCAGCAGCGAGATGGGAGCAGAATCCTCTGGAGATACGCAGTATTTT. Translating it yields CASSEMGAESSGDTQYF.